One sample yielded the 11 T cell receptor beta chains listed below, sequenced in a study of cytomegalovirus exposure and HLA in healthy donors (dated by TCRdb to the late 2010s). Receptor libraries were prepared by the immunoSEQ multiplex PCR assay. The multiplex PCR relied on a mix of 60 forward primers for TCR Vbeta segments and 13 reverse primers for TCR Jbeta segments. TCRdb's version of the immuneACCESS table is confined to in-frame rearrangements and falls short of the full clone set. An unresolved V gene accounts for under half of the shortfall where checked; the remainder is of unknown origin. This sample lists roughly 150,000 clones; 68% were detected once. Together, the top ten hold roughly 10% of the sample. Sequencing used PBMCs. The receptors stem from a man aged 25-45 years in good health and CMV-seropositive.

The chain combines TRBV19 with TRBJ2-3; possibly TRBD2 for D (5 bases). V lost 3 bases and J lost 1, with 8 bases in between. CDR3 size: 14 residues. Looked up from germline, CDR1 is LNHDA and CDR2 is SQIVND (reference sequence). CDR3 protein: CASSILAGTDTQYF. The DNA for the CDR3 is TGTGCCAGTAGTATCCTAGCAGGCACAGATACGCAGTATTTT. Complete variable domain (other parts from reference TRBV19 and TRBJ2-3): DGGITQSPKYLFRKEGQNVTLSCEQNLNHDAMYWYRQDPGQGLRLIYYSQIVNDFQKGDIAEGYSVSREKKESFPLTVTSAQKNPTAFYLCASSILAGTDTQYFGPGTRLTVL.

This clone was counted a few times. The rearrangement uses TRBV7-8 and TRBJ2-3; tentatively, D is TRBD1 (5 bases). The germline CDR1 and CDR2 sequences are SGHVS and FQNEAQ. The CDR3 has 12 residues. V was clipped by 5 bases and J by 4 bases, with 7 bases between them. For the CDR3, the DNA is TGTGCCAGCAGCCCAGGGTCAGATACGCAGTATTTT. Protein sequence: CASSPGSDTQYF.

V gene TRBV6-5 combines with J gene TRBJ2-1, with TRBD2 as a possible D gene (6 bases). Trimming stripped 0 bases from V and 10 bases from J, with 13 bases between. The germline V gene has CDR1 MNHEY and CDR2 SVGAGI. The CDR3 runs to 14 residues. The CDR3 loop reads CASSYSRDAGEQFF. CDR3 coding DNA: TGTGCCAGCAGTTACTCGCGGGACGCAGGCGAGCAGTTCTTC.

The chain has TRBV5-4 and TRBJ1-1; 12 bases are a match to TRBD1. Trimming cost V 4 bases and J 1 base; bases outside gene matches: 8. The CDR3 is made up of 17 amino acids. Per the germline V gene, CDR1 is SGHNT and CDR2 is YYREEE (reference sequence). The CDR3 spells CASSTGTGGERNTEAFF. The CDR3 DNA follows: TGTGCCAGCAGCACCGGGACAGGGGGCGAGAGGAACACTGAAGCTTTCTTT.

The chain has TRBV28 and TRBJ1-1; D may be TRBD1 (5 bases). From germline, CDR1 is MDHEN and CDR2 SYDVKM. This CDR3 spans 15 amino acids. V dropped 6 bases and J dropped 2 bases, with 16 bases sitting between them. The CDR3 sequence is CASSMVGATNTEAFF. CDR3 in DNA: TGTGCCAGCAGCATGGTAGGGGCTACCAACACTGAAGCTTTCTTT.

This clone was seen only a few times. The chain recombines TRBV9 with TRBJ2-1, with 7 positions matching TRBD2. The CDR3 runs 16 residues. The germline CDR1 and CDR2 sequences are SGDLS and YYNGEE. With V trimmed by 0 bases and J by 12 bases, 15 bases remained unmatched. This chain's CDR3 is CASSVEGSGRMGWQFF. The CDR3 DNA reads as TGTGCCAGCAGCGTAGAGGGTAGCGGGCGGATGGGTTGGCAGTTCTTC.

The J gene is TRBJ2-7, the V gene TRBV4-2; maybe TRBD2 (6 bases). V lost 4 bases, J lost 6 bases, and 10 bases lay in between. The germline gives CDR1 LGHNA, CDR2 YNFKEQ. The CDR3 is 12 residues long. In DNA, the CDR3 is TGTGCCAGCAGCCCGGGAGTGCGCGAGCAGTACTTC. Translation: CASSPGVREQYF.

This chain links TRBV7-6 with TRBJ2-1; D might be TRBD2 (6 bases). Between the trimmed V and J ends, which lost 1 base and 4 bases, there was a span of 11 bases. This CDR3 has 15 residues. CDR1 and CDR2 from the germline V gene are SGHVS and FNYEAQ. The CDR3 DNA reads TGTGCCAGCAGCTTAGGCGGGAACAGGTACAATGAGCAGTTCTTC. It translates to CASSLGGNRYNEQFF. The full variable domain, in which reference TRBV7-6 and TRBJ2-1 provide the parts outside the CDR3, is GAGVSQSPRYKVTKRGQDVALRCDPISGHVSLYWYRQALGQGPEFLTYFNYEAQQDKSGLPNDRFSAERPEGSISTLTIQRTEQRDSAMYRCASSLGGNRYNEQFFGPGTRLTVL.

This sequence joins TRBV9 and TRBJ2-1; D is perhaps TRBD2 (7 bases). CDR3 length equals 15 residues. Trimming left V 0 bases short and J 4 bases short, with 11 bases between. Germline CDR1 is SGDLS and CDR2 is YYNGEE. CDR3 nucleotide sequence: TGTGCCAGCAGCGTAGAGGGGGAGGGTTACAATGAGCAGTTCTTC. It yields the protein CASSVEGEGYNEQFF. Using reference TRBV9 and TRBJ2-1 for the parts outside the CDR3, the full variable domain is DSGVTQTPKHLITATGQRVTLRCSPRSGDLSVYWYQQSLDQGLQFLIQYYNGEERAKGNILERFSAQQFPDLHSELNLSSLELGDSALYFCASSVEGEGYNEQFFGPGTRLTVL.

This chain uses TRBV7-8 with TRBJ2-7, with TRBD2 as a possible D gene (5 bases). Germline lookup yields CDR1 SGHVS and CDR2 FQNEAQ. The CDR3 runs to 16 residues. Trimming cost V 1 base and J 3 bases, with 16 bases left between them. The CDR3 sequence: CASSLGPLTGNYEQYF. The CDR3 nucleotides read TGTGCCAGCAGCTTAGGGCCCTTAACCGGGAACTACGAGCAGTACTTC.

The DNA for the CDR3 is TGTGCCATCACTGGAGGACAGCTACCTTACGAGCAGTACTTC. It is translated as CAITGGQLPYEQYF. This chain links TRBV10-3 with TRBJ2-7, with D possibly matching TRBD1 (6 bases). V was pared by 7 bases and J by 4 bases, with 17 bases between. There are 14 residues in the CDR3. CDR1 ENHRY and CDR2 SYGVKD come from the germline V gene.